Listed here are 28 T cell receptor beta chains from one sample, sequenced in a study of T cells after yellow fever vaccination. Via MiXCR, TCRdb re-called the 5' RACE reads, giving one row per CDR3 protein. Here the sample spans hundreds of thousands of distinct CDR3 sequences, 12% being singletons. The source material was PBMCs, sampled on the day of the yellow fever booster vaccination. These receptors were taken from a man aged 25 to 40 who received the YFV17D yellow fever vaccine.

The CDR3 protein is CSARDQGGRSYEQYF. Here the CDR3 DNA reads TGCAGTGCTAGAGATCAAGGCGGGAGGTCCTACGAGCAGTACTTC. J is TRBJ2-7 and V is TRBV20-1, with 8 bases that match TRBD2. V trimming: 0 bases; J trimming: 1 base; junction bases outside the gene matches: 5. The length of the CDR3 is 15 residues. CDR1 and CDR2 from the germline V gene are DFQATT and SNEGSKA (reference sequence).

In DNA, the CDR3 is TGCAGCGTTGAAAAGGCTAGCGGGATGGGATGGCTAAGCGAGCAGTACTTC. This translates into CSVEKASGMGWLSEQYF. This rearrangement joins TRBV29-1 to TRBJ2-7; 9 positions match TRBD2. There are 17 residues in the CDR3. Germline CDR1 reads SQVTM; CDR2 reads ANQGSEA. The J segment lost 6 bases and the V segment lost 2 bases, leaving 17 bases of the junction unmatched.

The chain employs TRBV30 and TRBJ2-5; unclear D gene. Germline V gives CDR1 GTSNPN, CDR2 SVGIG (reference sequence). The CDR3 has 12 amino acids. Trimming left V 3 bases short and J 2 bases short, with 7 bases between. The CDR3 coding sequence is TGTGCCTGGAGGGTGGGTCAAGAGACCCAGTACTTC. This sequence encodes CAWRVGQETQYF. The full variable domain, rest sourced from reference TRBV30 and TRBJ2-5, is SQTIHQWPATLVQPVGSPLSLECTVEGTSNPNLYWYRQAAGRGLQLLFYSVGIGQISSEVPQNLSASRPQDRQFILSSKKLLLSDSGFYLCAWRVGQETQYFGPGTRLLVL.

V and J are TRBV7-3 and TRBJ2-7, with D maybe TRBD2 (6 bases). This CDR3 comprises 18 residues. The V end was cut by 5 bases, the J end by 0 bases, with 23 bases between. Germline CDR1 SGHTA, CDR2 FQGTGA. Written as DNA, the CDR3 is TGTGCCAGCAGCAAGCTCGCTTCGAGAGGGACTCTCTCCTACGAGCAGTACTTC. Its protein product is CASSKLASRGTLSYEQYF.

CDR3 coding DNA: TGTGCCAGCAGTTACCGGGACAGACCCTACGAGCAGTACTTC. Amino acid sequence: CASSYRDRPYEQYF. The gene calls are TRBV6-5 and TRBJ2-7, with 7 bases identical to TRBD1. Germline V lookup: CDR1 MNHEY, CDR2 SVGAGI. The J segment lost 2 bases and the V segment lost 2 bases, leaving 3 bases of the junction unmatched. The CDR3 consists of 14 residues.

This chain links TRBV12-3 or TRBV12-4 with TRBJ2-1, with D perhaps TRBD1 or TRBD2 (5 bases each). Between the trimmed V and J ends, which lost 5 bases and 8 bases, there was a span of 16 bases. This CDR3 has 14 residues. The CDR3 DNA follows: TGTGCCAGCAGTGACCGGGACCTCCTCCATGAGCAGTTCTTC. It codes for CASSDRDLLHEQFF.

CDR3 amino acids: CASSPRTSWDEQFF. CDR3 coding DNA: TGTGCCAGTAGTCCAAGGACTAGCTGGGATGAGCAGTTCTTC. The V call is TRBV19, the J call TRBJ2-1, with 8 bases lining up with TRBD2. The CDR3 spans 14 residues. V shed 5 bases and J 8 bases; nucleotides not matched to a gene: 8. Germline CDR1 is LNHDA and CDR2 is SQIVND (reference sequence).

The rearrangement links TRBV12-3 or TRBV12-4 to TRBJ2-7; a possible D gene is TRBD1 (5 bases). The CDR3 extends over 12 amino acids. Trimming left V 6 bases short and J 5 bases short, with 11 bases between. CDR3: CASSPDSNEQYF. The CDR3 nucleotides read TGTGCCAGCAGCCCCGACAGTAACGAGCAGTACTTC.

This clonotype has a handful of counts. CDR3 sequence (DNA): TGTGCCAGCAGTGAAAACAATTACCAAGAGACCCAGTACTTC. Its translation: CASSENNYQETQYF. J is TRBJ2-5 and V is TRBV2; no clear D gene. Trimming cost V 2 bases and J 0 bases, with 7 bases left between them. Germline V gives CDR1 SNHLY, CDR2 FYNNEI. The CDR3 runs to 14 residues.

Ten or more counts support this clonotype. At one of its ends the junction is not consistent with the germline gene, which may arise from a read error. The gene calls are TRBV5-6 and TRBJ2-5, with D tentatively TRBD2 (6 bases). The CDR3 spans 15 residues. Germline V gene lookup returns CDR1 SGHDT and CDR2 YYEEEE. The CDR3 DNA sequence: TGTGCCAGCAGCTTGGCCGGGGACTTCCAAGAGAGCCAGTACTTC. Its translation: CASSLAGDFQESQYF.

The chain joins TRBV5-1 to TRBJ2-5, with 9 bases matching TRBD2. The junction had 3 bases not matched to a gene; V was cut back by 6 bases and J by 3 bases. The germline gives CDR1 SGHRS, CDR2 YFSETQ. CDR3 length: 13 residues. The CDR3 sequence is CASTPSGKETQYF. CDR3 sequence (DNA): TGCGCCAGCACACCTAGCGGGAAAGAGACCCAGTACTTC. Using reference TRBV5-1 and TRBJ2-5 for the parts outside the CDR3, the full variable domain is KAGVTQTPRYLIKTRGQQVTLSCSPISGHRSVSWYQQTPGQGLQFLFEYFSETQRNKGNFPGRFSGRQFSNSRSEMNVSTLELGDSALYLCASTPSGKETQYFGPGTRLLVL.

This chain connects TRBV28 to TRBJ2-7, with a tentative D call TRBD1 (6 bases). Trimming pared 5 bases from V and 2 bases from J, leaving 16 bases between. CDR1 and CDR2 (germline): MDHEN, SYDVKM. The CDR3 totals 15 residues. In DNA, the CDR3 is TGTGCCAGCAGTGCCTTGGACAGAATCCCCTACGAGCAGTACTTC. It translates to CASSALDRIPYEQYF.

There are a few counts of this clonotype. V is TRBV12-3 or TRBV12-4 and J is TRBJ1-3; possible D gene TRBD1, 6 bases. V dropped 0 bases and J dropped 6 bases, with 15 bases sitting between them. The CDR3 length is 16 residues. CDR3 sequence reads: CASSLAPVRGANTIYF. The CDR3 nucleotides are TGTGCCAGCAGTTTAGCGCCCGTCAGGGGCGCAAACACCATATATTTT.

The chain's CDR3 is CASSFGGREQFF. CDR3 bases: TGTGCCAGCAGCTTCGGTGGGAGGGAGCAGTTCTTC. The chain has TRBV5-4 and TRBJ2-1, with D tentatively TRBD2 (6 bases). Germline V gives CDR1 SGHNT, CDR2 YYREEE (reference sequence). The length of the CDR3 is 12 residues. V lost 2 bases, J lost 10 bases, and 10 bases lay in between.

The chain joins TRBV20-1 to TRBJ2-7; TRBD2 agrees at 11 bases. The junction had 11 bases not matched to a gene; V was cut back by 1 base and J by 3 bases. The CDR3 has 17 residues. Germline loops: CDR1 DFQATT, CDR2 SNEGSKA (reference sequence). The CDR3 region is CSARGQGTSGPYYEQYF. The DNA of the CDR3 is TGCAGTGCTAGAGGACAAGGGACTAGCGGTCCTTACTACGAGCAGTACTTC.

This clonotype was found many times. The chain has TRBV5-1 and TRBJ2-6; D gene ambiguous. The V and J ends lost 0 bases and 2 bases respectively, with 6 bases between them. There are 15 residues in the CDR3. CDR1 and CDR2 (germline): SGHRS, YFSETQ. CDR3 sequence: CASSLAVAGANVLTF. The CDR3 region has the DNA TGCGCCAGCAGCTTGGCGGTTGCTGGGGCCAACGTCCTGACTTTC.

Only a few counts were recorded for this clonotype. CDR3: CASRGPRTTGELFF. In DNA form, the CDR3 reads TGTGCCAGCAGGGGACCGAGAACAACCGGGGAGCTGTTTTTT. V and J are TRBV6-1 and TRBJ2-2; D is possibly TRBD1 or TRBD2 (5 bases each). The CDR3 contains 14 residues. V was pared by 6 bases and J by 5 bases, with 13 bases between. Germline assignment: CDR1 MNHNS and CDR2 SASEGT.

Ten or more counts support this clonotype. The chain is built from TRBV7-9 and TRBJ2-7; D is perhaps TRBD1 (5 bases). Per the germline V gene, CDR1 is SEHNR and CDR2 is FQNEAQ (reference sequence). The CDR3 contains 12 residues. Deletions cut 6 bases from V and 5 bases from J, with 11 bases between. The CDR3 is CASRVVGHEQYF. The DNA of the CDR3 is TGTGCCAGCAGGGTAGTGGGGCACGAGCAGTACTTC.

The chain is built from TRBV5-1 and TRBJ2-7; 9 bases fit TRBD2. The CDR3 length is 17 residues. The V segment lost 1 base and the J segment 7 bases; nucleotides outside the gene matches: 15. Germline CDR1 and CDR2: SGHRS and YFSETQ. CDR3 bases: TGCGCCAGCAGCTTGCCCGTGGGGGCTAGCGGGATAGGGGAGCAGTACTTC. Its translation: CASSLPVGASGIGEQYF.

The sample holds a few counts of this clonotype. V and J are TRBV7-9 and TRBJ1-4, with D possibly matching TRBD1 (6 bases). The germline V and J ends were trimmed by 5 bases and 11 bases, with 15 bases remaining between them. In germline, CDR1 is SEHNR, CDR2 FQNEAQ (reference sequence). The CDR3 has 13 residues. This chain's CDR3 is CASSPGAARKLFF. The CDR3 DNA is TGTGCCAGCAGCCCAGGGGCGGCAAGGAAACTGTTTTTT. Complete variable domain (other parts from reference TRBV7-9 and TRBJ1-4): DTGVSQNPRHKITKRGQNVTFRCDPISEHNRLYWYRQTLGQGPEFLTYFQNEAQLEKSRLLSDRFSAERPKGSFSTLEIQRTEQGDSAMYLCASSPGAARKLFFGSGTQLSVL.

This clonotype was counted a few times. At one of its ends the junction is not consistent with the germline gene, which may arise from a read error. V gene TRBV29-1 combines with J gene TRBJ2-5; 14 nucleotides line up with TRBD2. The germline V gene encodes CDR1 SQVTM and CDR2 ANQGSEA. The CDR3 is 11 residues long. The chain's CDR3 is CSVDGLAGGNF. The CDR3 bases are TGCAGCGTCGACGGACTAGCGGGAGGAAACTTC.

The J gene is TRBJ2-7, the V gene TRBV5-1; tentative D call: TRBD2 (6 bases). The CDR3 extends over 14 amino acids. CDR1 SGHRS and CDR2 YFSETQ come from the germline V gene. Trimming left V 3 bases short and J 7 bases short, with 17 bases between. CDR3 protein: CASSSGTPPLEQYF. The CDR3 DNA reads as TGCGCCAGCAGCTCCGGGACTCCCCCTCTGGAGCAGTACTTC.

This clonotype was counted only a few times. This CDR3 is CASRWGRTEAFF. The CDR3 nucleotides are TGTGCCAGTAGGTGGGGGCGGACTGAAGCTTTCTTT. The V call is TRBV19, the J call TRBJ1-1; possibly TRBD1 for D (6 bases). Per the germline V gene, CDR1 is LNHDA and CDR2 is SQIVND (reference sequence). V was trimmed by 6 bases and J by 5 bases, leaving 10 bases between them. This CDR3 is built from 12 residues.

The chain combines TRBV10-3 with TRBJ2-6; tentative D call: TRBD2 (6 bases). CDR3 length: 20 residues. V was cut by 0 bases and J by 2 bases, with 20 bases left in between. Germline CDR1 reads ENHRY; CDR2 reads SYGVKD. The CDR3 loop is CAISESSGAGNKPGANVLTF. CDR3 DNA sequence: TGTGCCATCAGTGAGTCGAGTGGGGCGGGAAATAAGCCTGGGGCCAACGTCCTGACTTTC.

The chain links TRBV5-6 to TRBJ2-7; D ambiguous. Trimming pared 4 bases from V and 7 bases from J, leaving 18 bases between. The germline V gene has CDR1 SGHDT and CDR2 YYEEEE. The CDR3 has 14 residues. In DNA, the CDR3 is TGTGCCAGCAGCCCAATCACCCGGGTCGAGGAGCAGTACTTC. It specifies CASSPITRVEEQYF.

V is TRBV18 and J is TRBJ1-1; TRBD1 is a possible D gene (5 bases). Germline V gene data show CDR1 as KGHSH and CDR2 as LQKENI. This CDR3 is 16 amino acids long. V lost 0 bases, J lost 0 bases, and 11 bases lay in between. The CDR3 region has the DNA TGTGCCAGCTCACCACCGTCTCAGGGTCTGAACACTGAAGCTTTCTTT. This translates into CASSPPSQGLNTEAFF.

The chain joins TRBV20-1 to TRBJ2-4, with TRBD2 matching 7 bases. Trimming at V came to 4 bases and at J to 4 bases, leaving 13 bases not matched to a gene. The germline V gene has CDR1 DFQATT and CDR2 SNEGSKA (reference sequence). The length of the CDR3 is 16 residues. Written as DNA, the CDR3 is TGCAGTGCTATTGCGGGGGAGCCAAGGGTAAAAAACATTCAGTACTTC. Translated: CSAIAGEPRVKNIQYF.

The chain recombines TRBV7-9 with TRBJ2-5, with 11 bases that match TRBD2. CDR1 SEHNR and CDR2 FQNEAQ come from the germline V gene (reference sequence). After removal of 4 bases from V and 4 bases from J, the junction contained 5 bases not matched to a gene. CDR3 length equals 15 residues. The CDR3: CASSSSLAGVETQYF. Here the CDR3 DNA reads TGTGCCAGCAGCTCGTCACTAGCGGGAGTAGAGACCCAGTACTTC.